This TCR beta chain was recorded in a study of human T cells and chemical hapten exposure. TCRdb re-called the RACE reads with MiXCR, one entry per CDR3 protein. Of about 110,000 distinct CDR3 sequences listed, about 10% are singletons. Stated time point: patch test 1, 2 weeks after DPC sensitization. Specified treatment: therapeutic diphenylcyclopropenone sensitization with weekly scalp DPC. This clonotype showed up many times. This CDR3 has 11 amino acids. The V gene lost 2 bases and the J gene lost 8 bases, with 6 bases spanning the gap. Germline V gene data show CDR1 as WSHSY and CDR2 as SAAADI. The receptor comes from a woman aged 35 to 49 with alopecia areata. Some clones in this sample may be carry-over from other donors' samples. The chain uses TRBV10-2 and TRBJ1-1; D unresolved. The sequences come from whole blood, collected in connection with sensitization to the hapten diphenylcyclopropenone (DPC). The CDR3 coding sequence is TGCGCCAGCAGTGAGCCGGGGGAAGCTTTCTTT. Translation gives CASSEPGEAFF.